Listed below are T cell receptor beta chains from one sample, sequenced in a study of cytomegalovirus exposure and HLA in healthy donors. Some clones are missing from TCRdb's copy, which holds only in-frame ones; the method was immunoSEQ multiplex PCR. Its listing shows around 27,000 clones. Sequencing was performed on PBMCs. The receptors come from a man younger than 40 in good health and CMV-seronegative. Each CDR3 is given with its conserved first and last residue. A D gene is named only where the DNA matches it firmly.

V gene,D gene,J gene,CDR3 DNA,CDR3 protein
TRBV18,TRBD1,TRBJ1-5,TGTGCCAGCTCACCCTCGACAGGGGTCAATAGCAATCAGCCCCAGCATTTT,CASSPSTGVNSNQPQHF
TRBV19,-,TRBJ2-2,TGTGCCAGTAGTATCCAGAACACCGGGGAGCTGTTTTTT,CASSIQNTGELFF
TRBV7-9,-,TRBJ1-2,TGTGCCAGCAGCTATGGAGACAGAACCTATGGCTACACCTTC,CASSYGDRTYGYTF
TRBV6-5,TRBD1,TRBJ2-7,TGTGCCAGCAGTTATAGTGGGACAGGCTTTCTCGAGCAGTACTTC,CASSYSGTGFLEQYF
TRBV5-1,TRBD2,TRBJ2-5,TGCGCCAGCAGCTTAGCGGGGGGGCAAGAGACCCAGTACTTC,CASSLAGGQETQYF
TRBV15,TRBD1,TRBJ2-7,TGTGCCACCAGCAGTGACAGGGTCTACGAGCAGTACTTC,CATSSDRVYEQYF
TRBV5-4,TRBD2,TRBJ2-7,TGTGCCAGCAGCTCCTCGACTAGCGGGAGGCCCTACGAGCAGTACTTC,CASSSSTSGRPYEQYF
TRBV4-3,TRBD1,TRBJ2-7,TGCGCCAGCAGCTTTTCCGCCGCCCCAGGGGGAGAGCAGTACTTC,CASSFSAAPGGEQYF
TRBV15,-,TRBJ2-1,TGTGCCACCAGCAGAGGGGGGACTCCCCATGAGCAGTTCTTC,CATSRGGTPHEQFF
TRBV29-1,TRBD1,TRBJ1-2,TGCAGCGACCGTCCCGGGACAGCCTATGGCTACACCTTC,CSDRPGTAYGYTF
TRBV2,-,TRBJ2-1,TGTGCCAGCATGGCGGGACTCTACAATGAGCAGTTCTTC,CASMAGLYNEQFF
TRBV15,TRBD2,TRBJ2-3,TGTGCCACCAGCAGAGGGCCTAGCGGGGCTAGCACAGATACGCAGTATTTT,CATSRGPSGASTDTQYF
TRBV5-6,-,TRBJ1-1,TGTGCCAGCAGCTTGGGGGGGGGAAAAACTGAAGCTTTCTTT,CASSLGGGKTEAFF
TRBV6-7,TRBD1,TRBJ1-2,TGTGCCAGCAGTTACTTCTACAGGGGGCTTGGGTATGGCTACACCTTC,CASSYFYRGLGYGYTF
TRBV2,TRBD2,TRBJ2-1,TGTGCCAGCACCCTAGCGGAAAGCTCCTACAATGAGCAGTTCTTC,CASTLAESSYNEQFF
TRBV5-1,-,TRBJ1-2,TGCGCCAGCAGACAAACAGGGACTACTGGCTACACCTTC,CASRQTGTTGYTF
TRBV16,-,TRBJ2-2,TGTGCCAGCAGCCCCCTTCAGCAGGACACCGGGGAGCTGTTTTTT,CASSPLQQDTGELFF
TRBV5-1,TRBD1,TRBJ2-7,TGCGCCAGCAGCTTGGGGGACAGGGGACACTACGAGCAGTACTTC,CASSLGDRGHYEQYF
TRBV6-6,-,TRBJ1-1,TGTGCCAGCGCGGTAACTCTGATGAACACTGAAGCTTTCTTT,CASAVTLMNTEAFF
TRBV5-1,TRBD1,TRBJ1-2,TGCGCCAGCAGCCGGGACAGGGGGCAAGACTATGGCTACACCTTC,CASSRDRGQDYGYTF
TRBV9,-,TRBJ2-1,TGTGCCAGCAGCGCTAGTGGGGTAGCGGTCCACAATGAGCAGTTCTTC,CASSASGVAVHNEQFF
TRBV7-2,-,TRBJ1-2,TGTGCCAGCAGCTTGACAGTCTATGGCTACACCTTC,CASSLTVYGYTF
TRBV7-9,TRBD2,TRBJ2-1,TGTGCCAGCAGCTTATGGCGGGAGGGCCGGGGCAATGAGCAGTTCTTC,CASSLWREGRGNEQFF
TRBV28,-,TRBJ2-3,TGTGCCAGCAGTTTGGGCGGGAGCACAGATACGCAGTATTTT,CASSLGGSTDTQYF